The text below deals with one TCR beta chain. Its target antigen remains unknown. Base qualities are not provided; no much larger clone lies one nucleotide away. This sample stems from a study of OX40 agonist ivuxolimab in advanced cancers. For context, the study as a whole: Ivuxolimab was an agonistic, fully human IgG2 monoclonal antibody directed against OX40 (CD134), a costimulatory receptor. The paper covers the monotherapy dose-escalation part of the phase I ivuxolimab trial, which included N ≈ 57 patients. Patients were allowed to have had prior anti-PD-1, anti-PD-L1 or anti-CTLA-4 therapy, and more than 35% of the dose-escalation patients had been treated with checkpoint inhibitors. Among the roughly 52 dose-escalation patients, around 20 had hepatocellular carcinoma, 15 or so melanoma, 9 renal cell carcinoma and 9 head and neck cancer. Peripheral TCRbeta sequencing aimed to test whether ivuxolimab altered TCR sequence diversity and caused clonal T-cell expansion. Partial responses occurred in three dose-escalation patients: two with cutaneous melanoma and one with hepatocellular carcinoma. Intravenous ivuxolimab was administered to patients every 2 weeks at six dose levels: 0.01, 0.1, 0.3, 1.5, 3 and 10 mg/kg. In the dose-escalation cohort, 82.7% of patients were male, and the mean age was about 55 years, with a range of 23 to 79.

The trial excluded patients who had a history of autoimmune disease or who were on systemic immunosuppression. Peripheral blood for TCR sequencing was drawn from every dose cohort at baseline, at cycle 4 day 1 and at cycle 7 day 1. The samples were taken from a phase I, first-in-human, multicenter, open-label dose-escalation trial of ivuxolimab. Adults with locally advanced or metastatic melanoma, renal cell carcinoma, hepatocellular carcinoma or head and neck squamous cell carcinoma were enrolled in the trial. Before TCR sequencing, CD4+ T cells and CD8+ T cells were sorted from peripheral blood as separate populations. On the study overall, not on this receptor specifically: Which antigens the clonally expanded peripheral T cells were specific for was not determined. In the 0.1-3.0 mg/kg groups, partial responders were among the patients with the lowest normalized peripheral clonal expansion, particularly in CD8+ T cells. After ivuxolimab, expanded clones were on average more numerous among CD8+ T cells than among CD4+ T cells. At doses of 0.1 to 3.0 mg/kg, clonal expansion of both CD4+ and CD8+ blood T cells was observed from baseline to week 6. Low levels of normalized T-cell clonal expansion were also seen in some patients who did not respond.

The CDR3 runs 16 amino acids, cysteine and phenylalanine included. Kept here is only the CDR3 DNA, which spans 48 bases and is read in frame from base 1. Based on the germline V gene, the CDR1 and CDR2 sequences are MGHRA and YSYEKL. V lost 1 base and J lost 0 bases; the stretch between them is 13 bases long. To sequence the TCRbeta CDR3 region, genomic DNA was isolated from the sorted cells. TCRbeta CDR3 regions were sequenced using the immunoSEQ Assay. TCRdb carries this immuneACCESS record with in-frame sequences only. Its versions omit some clonotypes, under half of them owing to an unresolved V gene in the studies checked, with the rest unexplained. Present in this sample are roughly 18,000 clones, more than 75% of which were seen just once. The ten largest clones capture 2% to 2.5% of the sample.

This sequence uses TRBV4-1 and TRBJ2-7; no D gene call is confident. The starting material was CD4+ or CD8+ T cells sorted from blood, obtained in a trial of the OX40 agonist ivuxolimab. The receptor comes from an adult with an advanced solid tumor such as melanoma, head and neck, liver or kidney cancer. The sequenced DNA: TGCGCCAGCAGCCAAGTCGCAGGCGCCAACTCCTACGAGCAGTACTTC. It codes for CASSQVAGANSYEQYF.